The 29 T cell receptor beta chains below were found in one sample sequenced in a study of response to subunit inactivated influenza vaccine. TCRdb recomputed calls from the RT-PCR reads with MiXCR, one row per CDR3 protein. The profile shows about 520,000 distinct CDR3 sequences, roughly 25% of them singletons. The source was CD4+ T cells sorted from PBMCs, collected more than 4 days after vaccination. These receptors originate from a man over 45 who received an inactivated influenza vaccine.

The chain couples TRBV6-5 to TRBJ2-7; 7 bases match TRBD1. J was trimmed by 3 bases and V by 0 bases; bases with no gene match: 5. The CDR3 spans 15 residues. Germline CDR1 reads MNHEY; CDR2 reads SVGAGI. The CDR3: CASSYSSDRDYEQYF. The CDR3 DNA follows: TGTGCCAGCAGTTACTCGAGTGACAGGGACTACGAGCAGTACTTC.

The genes are TRBV20-1 and TRBJ2-2, with D perhaps TRBD1 (5 bases). The CDR3 loop spans 14 amino acids. With 1 base removed from V and 6 bases from J, the gap between germline ends came to 12 bases. Germline V gene sequence: CDR1 DFQATT, CDR2 SNEGSKA (reference sequence). The CDR3: CSARAAGSAGELFF. Here the CDR3 DNA reads TGCAGTGCTAGAGCTGCAGGGTCCGCCGGGGAGCTGTTTTTT.

This clonotype was seen more than once but under ten times. The chain joins TRBV7-2 to TRBJ1-5, with D unresolved. Germline V gene lookup returns CDR1 SGHTA and CDR2 FQGNSA. V gave up 2 bases and J gave up 1 base, with 9 bases separating them. The CDR3 sequence is 15 residues long. CDR3 bases: TGTGCCAGCAGCTTATTCGGGGTGAGCAATCAGCCCCAGCATTTT. Protein sequence: CASSLFGVSNQPQHF.

The chain uses TRBV20-1 and TRBJ2-1, with TRBD2 matching 14 bases. CDR1 DFQATT and CDR2 SNEGSKA come from the germline V gene (reference sequence). The CDR3 is 16 amino acids. The V gene end was trimmed by 5 bases and the J gene end by 6 bases; junction bases not matched to a gene: 9. CDR3 residues: CSAYRLAGGLVNEQFF. DNA for the CDR3: TGCAGTGCTTACCGACTAGCGGGGGGGCTCGTCAATGAGCAGTTCTTC.

DNA of the CDR3: TGTGCCAGCAGTGGTCGGGGGCTAAATCAGCCCCAGCATTTT. Residues: CASSGRGLNQPQHF. The genes are TRBV2 and TRBJ1-5, with D possibly being TRBD1 (6 bases). Germline lookup yields CDR1 SNHLY and CDR2 FYNNEI. V was cut by 4 bases and J by 4 bases, with 11 bases left in between. The CDR3 extends over 14 amino acids. The full variable domain, rest sourced from reference TRBV2 and TRBJ1-5, is EPEVTQTPSHQVTQMGQEVILRCVPISNHLYFYWYRQILGQKVEFLVSFYNNEISEKSEIFDDQFSVERPDGSNFTLKIRSTKLEDSAMYFCASSGRGLNQPQHFGDGTRLSIL.

Ten or more counts support this clonotype. The chain combines TRBV12-3 or TRBV12-4 with TRBJ2-7, with 9 nucleotides matching TRBD2. The CDR3 covers 15 residues. V shed 4 bases and J 0 bases; nucleotides not matched to a gene: 4. CDR3 sequence: CASSSSGTSSYEQYF. In DNA form, the CDR3 reads TGTGCCAGCAGTTCTAGCGGGACTAGCTCCTACGAGCAGTACTTC.

The V call is TRBV4-3, the J call TRBJ2-4; D is tentatively TRBD1 or TRBD2 (6 bases each). The V end was cut by 0 bases, the J end by 8 bases, with 14 bases between. Germline CDR1 reads LGHNA; CDR2 reads YSLEER. The CDR3 loop spans 15 amino acids. Here the CDR3 reads CASSQDPAGEDIQYF. CDR3 nucleotides: TGCGCCAGCAGCCAAGACCCGGCAGGGGAGGACATTCAGTACTTC.

The chain carries TRBV7-9 and TRBJ1-2; no definite D call. The CDR3 extends over 16 amino acids. CDR1 is SEHNR and CDR2 is FQNEAQ in the germline V gene (reference sequence). Trimming took 5 bases from V and 0 from J, leaving 16 bases between them. CDR3 region: CASSVEIGRTNYGYTF. CDR3 sequence (DNA): TGTGCCAGCAGCGTAGAGATTGGTAGGACTAACTATGGCTACACCTTC.

This clonotype appeared a few times. The rearrangement links TRBV20-1 to TRBJ1-4; the match to TRBD1 covers 10 bases. This CDR3 is 15 amino acids long. Germline V gene lookup returns CDR1 DFQATT and CDR2 SNEGSKA (reference sequence). The V gene end was trimmed by 5 bases and the J gene end by 4 bases; junction bases not matched to a gene: 7. CDR3 region: CSAGTGQGGNEKLFF. Here the CDR3 DNA reads TGCAGTGCTGGGACAGGACAGGGGGGTAATGAAAAACTGTTTTTT.

This chain uses TRBV18 with TRBJ2-5; 8 bases align to TRBD2. Trimming took 3 bases from V and 1 from J; bases not matched to a gene: 4. The CDR3 totals 15 residues. CDR1 and CDR2 (germline): KGHSH, LQKENI. CDR3 nucleotide sequence: TGTGCCAGCTCACCGTACGGGACTAGCCAAGAGACCCAGTACTTC. Its protein is CASSPYGTSQETQYF. Looking up the rest from reference TRBV18 and TRBJ2-5 gives the full variable domain: NAGVMQNPRHLVRRRGQEARLRCSPMKGHSHVYWYRQLPEEGLKFMVYLQKENIIDESGMPKERFSAEFPKEGPSILRIQQVVRGDSAAYFCASSPYGTSQETQYFGPGTRLLVL.

The CDR3 DNA follows: TGTGCCAGCAGCTTAGATTGGACTAGCGGGAGTAGCTCCTACAATGAGCAGTTCTTC. Its translation is CASSLDWTSGSSSYNEQFF. V usage is TRBV7-8 and J usage is TRBJ2-1, with TRBD2 matching 13 bases. Germline CDR1 SGHVS, CDR2 FQNEAQ. The CDR3 sequence is 19 residues long. J gave up 0 bases and V 1 base, and 6 bases lay outside the gene matches.

This rearrangement joins TRBV28 to TRBJ2-3; 9 bases line up with TRBD2. CDR1 is MDHEN, CDR2 SYDVKM, per germline. The CDR3 loop spans 14 amino acids. J was trimmed by 4 bases and V by 11 bases; bases with no gene match: 10. The CDR3: CACWEAGGSDTQYF. DNA for the CDR3: TGTGCCTGCTGGGAGGCGGGGGGGTCAGATACGCAGTATTTT.

The chain is built from TRBV6-2 or TRBV6-3 and TRBJ1-1; 8 bases fit TRBD1. The germline V gene has CDR1 MNHEY and CDR2 SVGEGT. The CDR3 is 17 amino acids. The junction had 10 bases not matched to a gene; V was cut back by 2 bases and J by 2 bases. CDR3 DNA: TGTGCCAGCAGTTACGAGAGAGACGGACAGGGAAACACTGAAGCTTTCTTT. Its protein is CASSYERDGQGNTEAFF.

V usage is TRBV12-3 or TRBV12-4 and J usage is TRBJ2-1; 10 nucleotides align to TRBD2. The CDR3 covers 15 residues. Trimming removed 6 bases from V and 6 bases from J; junction bases left unmatched: 8. As DNA, the CDR3 is TGTGCCAGCAGACTCCTAGCGGGGGTAAGCAATGAGCAGTTCTTC. This encodes CASRLLAGVSNEQFF.

J is TRBJ1-2 and V is TRBV20-1; D is ambiguous. The CDR3 length is 11 residues. Germline CDR1 DFQATT, CDR2 SNEGSKA (reference sequence). The V end lost 0 bases, the J end lost 7 bases, and 6 bases lay between the germline ends. The CDR3: CSARDLAGYTF. The CDR3 DNA reads TGCAGTGCTAGAGATCTCGCTGGCTACACCTTC.

The chain has TRBV30 and TRBJ2-5, with D uncertain. Trimming took off 0 bases at V and 2 bases at J, with 4 bases between the two ends. Germline values: CDR1 GTSNPN, CDR2 SVGIG (reference sequence). The CDR3 length is 12 residues. CDR3 in amino acids: CAWSVLQETQYF. In DNA, the CDR3 is TGTGCCTGGAGTGTACTTCAAGAGACCCAGTACTTC.

V usage is TRBV24-1 and J usage is TRBJ2-1; 15 nucleotides line up with TRBD2. V was clipped by 3 bases and J by 7 bases; unmatched bases: 3. This CDR3 comprises 16 residues. The V gene's germline CDR1 is KGHDR and CDR2 SFDVKD. The CDR3 DNA follows: TGTGCCACCAGTGATCCTGGGACTAGCGGGGGGAATGAGCAGTTCTTC. This encodes CATSDPGTSGGNEQFF.

In this sample, this clonotype turned up a few times. The chain uses TRBV29-1 and TRBJ2-7, with D perhaps being TRBD1 or TRBD2 (5 bases each). Germline V gene data show CDR1 as SQVTM and CDR2 as ANQGSEA. The CDR3 has 13 amino acids. Between the trimmed V and J ends, which lost 4 bases and 6 bases, there was a span of 16 bases. CDR3 DNA: TGCAGCGTTGTTGGGACCACCTTGGGCGAGCAGTACTTC. It codes for CSVVGTTLGEQYF.

The J gene is TRBJ2-5, the V gene TRBV20-1; D gene uncertain. With 0 bases removed from V and 6 bases from J, the gap between germline ends came to 17 bases. Per the germline V gene, CDR1 is DFQATT and CDR2 is SNEGSKA (reference sequence). This CDR3 is built from 15 residues. Here the CDR3 DNA reads TGCAGTGCTAGAGATCTCCATGCCGGGCGGAAGACCCAGTACTTC. Translation gives CSARDLHAGRKTQYF.

This chain links TRBV20-1 with TRBJ2-4, with TRBD2 matching over 8 bases. V was pared by 2 bases and J by 8 bases, with 8 bases of the junction left unmatched. CDR3 length equals 14 residues. CDR1 DFQATT and CDR2 SNEGSKA come from the germline V gene (reference sequence). The CDR3, as DNA: TGCAGTGCTAGAAAGGGACTAGATGAATACATTCAGTACTTC. Translated, it gives CSARKGLDEYIQYF.

V gene TRBV7-2 combines with J gene TRBJ2-5; D unclear. CDR3 length equals 12 residues. Trimming stripped 5 bases from V and 4 bases from J, with 8 bases between. Per the germline V gene, CDR1 is SGHTA and CDR2 is FQGNSA. The CDR3, as DNA: TGTGCCAGCAGCAATATTAGAGAGACCCAGTACTTC. It yields the protein CASSNIRETQYF. The variable domain in full, with the rest retrieved from reference TRBV7-2 and TRBJ2-5, is GAGVSQSPSNKVTEKGKDVELRCDPISGHTALYWYRQSLGQGLEFLIYFQGNSAPDKSGLPSDRFSAERTGGSVSTLTIQRTQQEDSAVYLCASSNIRETQYFGPGTRLLVL.

This clonotype was detected only a few times. CDR3 sequence: CSAPRGGNIQYF. DNA for the CDR3: TGCAGTGCCCCCCGGGGTGGCAACATTCAGTACTTC. V and J are TRBV20-1 and TRBJ2-4, with D possibly matching TRBD2 (5 bases). CDR3 length: 12 residues. Deletions cut 6 bases from V and 7 bases from J, with 13 bases between. Germline loops: CDR1 DFQATT, CDR2 SNEGSKA (reference sequence).

This clonotype was counted between two and nine times. The rearrangement links TRBV7-9 to TRBJ2-1, with unresolved D. CDR1 SEHNR and CDR2 FQNEAQ come from the germline V gene (reference sequence). V was shortened by 1 base and J by 6 bases, with 16 bases between the two germline ends. The CDR3 runs to 16 residues. The CDR3 protein is CASSLVVIKSLNEQFF. The CDR3 DNA follows: TGTGCCAGCAGCTTAGTGGTTATAAAGTCGCTCAATGAGCAGTTCTTC.

The chain is built from TRBV29-1 and TRBJ2-3, with D unclear. V was trimmed by 4 bases and J by 13 bases, leaving 18 bases between them. The CDR3 runs 12 residues. Looked up from germline, CDR1 is SQVTM and CDR2 is ANQGSEA. The CDR3 DNA reads as TGCAGCGTTGCCACCTTGGGCCTCGAAGAGTATTTT. It encodes CSVATLGLEEYF.

The genes are TRBV7-9 and TRBJ2-3; 7 bases match TRBD1. Germline values: CDR1 SEHNR, CDR2 FQNEAQ (reference sequence). CDR3 length: 14 amino acids. The ends lost 5 bases at V and 7 bases at J; junction bases unmatched: 9. In DNA form, the CDR3 reads TGTGCCAGCAGCCCCGGACAGGCGGCCAATACGCAGTATTTT. It yields the protein CASSPGQAANTQYF.

This chain uses TRBV11-2 with TRBJ2-5, with 11 bases fitting TRBD1. Germline V gene data show CDR1 as SGHAT and CDR2 as FQNNGV. V gave up 1 base and J gave up 6 bases; unmatched junction bases: 10. The CDR3 has 17 residues. The CDR3: CASSLAAWTGGVKTQYF. The CDR3 region has the DNA TGTGCCAGCAGCTTAGCCGCCTGGACAGGGGGCGTGAAGACCCAGTACTTC.

The sample holds a few counts of this clonotype. The chain's CDR3 is CASSFSRGEQFF. The CDR3 bases are TGCGCCAGCAGCTTTTCTCGGGGCGAGCAGTTCTTC. The V call is TRBV5-1, the J call TRBJ2-7, with D perhaps being TRBD1 or TRBD2 (5 bases each). The J call may be mistaken, given a closer DNA end match to TRBJ2-1. CDR1 is SGHRS and CDR2 is YFSETQ in the germline V gene. The CDR3 contains 12 residues.

The V call is TRBV7-8, the J call TRBJ2-7; weak D call: TRBD2 (5 bases). This CDR3 contains 13 residues. Per the germline V gene, CDR1 is SGHVS and CDR2 is FQNEAQ. V lost 6 bases and J lost 2, with 11 bases in between. As DNA, the CDR3 is TGTGCCAGCAGTTCCGGGATTCCCTACGAGCAGTACTTC. Protein product: CASSSGIPYEQYF.

The chain is built from TRBV6-4 and TRBJ2-1; 7 nucleotides match TRBD2. Trimming cost V 9 bases and J 4 bases; bases outside gene matches: 9. CDR1 and CDR2 from the germline V gene are MRHNA and SNTAGT. This CDR3 is built from 14 residues. CDR3 nucleotides: TGTGCCAGGTCCGGGGGAGGGCGATACAATGAGCAGTTCTTC. Protein sequence: CARSGGGRYNEQFF.